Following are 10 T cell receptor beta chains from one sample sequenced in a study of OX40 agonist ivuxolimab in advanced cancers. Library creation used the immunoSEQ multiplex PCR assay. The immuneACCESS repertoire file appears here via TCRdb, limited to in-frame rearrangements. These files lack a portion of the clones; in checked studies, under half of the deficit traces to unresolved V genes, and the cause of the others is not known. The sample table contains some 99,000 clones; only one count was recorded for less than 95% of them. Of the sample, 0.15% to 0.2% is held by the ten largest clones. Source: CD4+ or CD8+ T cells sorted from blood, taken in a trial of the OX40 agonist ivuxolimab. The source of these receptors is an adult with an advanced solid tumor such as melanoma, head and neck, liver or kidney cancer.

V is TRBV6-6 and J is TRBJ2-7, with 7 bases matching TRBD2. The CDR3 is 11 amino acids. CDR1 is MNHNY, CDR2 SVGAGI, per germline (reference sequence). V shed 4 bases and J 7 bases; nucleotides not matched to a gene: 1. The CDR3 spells CASSWGGEQYF. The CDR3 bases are TGTGCCAGCAGTTGGGGGGGGGAGCAGTACTTC.

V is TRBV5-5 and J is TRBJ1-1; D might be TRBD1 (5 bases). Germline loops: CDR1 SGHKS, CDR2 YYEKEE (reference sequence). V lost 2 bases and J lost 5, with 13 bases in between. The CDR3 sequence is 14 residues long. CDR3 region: CASSFQDGGTEAFF. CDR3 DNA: TGTGCCAGCAGCTTCCAAGACGGGGGGACTGAAGCTTTCTTT.

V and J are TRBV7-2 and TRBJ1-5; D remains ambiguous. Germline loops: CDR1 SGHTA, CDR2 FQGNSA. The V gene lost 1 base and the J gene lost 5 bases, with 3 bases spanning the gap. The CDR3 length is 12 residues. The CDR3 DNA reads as TGTGCCAGCAGCTTAGACTATCAGCCCCAGCATTTT. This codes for CASSLDYQPQHF.

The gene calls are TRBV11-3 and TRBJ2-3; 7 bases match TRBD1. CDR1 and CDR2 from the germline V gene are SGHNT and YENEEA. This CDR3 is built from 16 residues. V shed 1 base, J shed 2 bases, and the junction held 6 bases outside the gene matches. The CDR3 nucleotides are TGTGCCAGCAGCTTAGGGAGAGGGGGCATCACAGATACGCAGTATTTT. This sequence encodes CASSLGRGGITDTQYF.

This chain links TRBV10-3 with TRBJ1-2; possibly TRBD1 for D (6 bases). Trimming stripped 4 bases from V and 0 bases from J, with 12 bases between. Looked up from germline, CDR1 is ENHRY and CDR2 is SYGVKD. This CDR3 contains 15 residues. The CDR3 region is CAISARQVANYGYTF. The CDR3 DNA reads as TGTGCCATCAGTGCAAGACAGGTAGCTAACTATGGCTACACCTTC.

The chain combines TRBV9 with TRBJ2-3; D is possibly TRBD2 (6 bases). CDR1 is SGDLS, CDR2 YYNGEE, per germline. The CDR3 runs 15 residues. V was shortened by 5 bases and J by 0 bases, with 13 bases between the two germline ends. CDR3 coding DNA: TGTGCCAGCAGTCCAACTAGCCGAAGCACAGATACGCAGTATTTT. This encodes CASSPTSRSTDTQYF.

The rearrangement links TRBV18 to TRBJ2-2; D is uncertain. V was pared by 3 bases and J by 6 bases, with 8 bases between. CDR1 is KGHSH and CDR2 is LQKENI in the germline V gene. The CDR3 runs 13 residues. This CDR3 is CASSPDRAGELFF. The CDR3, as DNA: TGTGCCAGCTCACCCGACCGGGCCGGGGAGCTGTTTTTT.

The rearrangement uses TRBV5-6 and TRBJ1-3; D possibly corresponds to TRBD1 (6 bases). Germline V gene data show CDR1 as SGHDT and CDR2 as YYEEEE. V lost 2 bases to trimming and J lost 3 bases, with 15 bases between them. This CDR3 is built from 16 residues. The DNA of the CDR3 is TGTGCCAGCAGCTTACGGGGGGCGCTGAATGGAAACACCATATATTTT. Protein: CASSLRGALNGNTIYF.

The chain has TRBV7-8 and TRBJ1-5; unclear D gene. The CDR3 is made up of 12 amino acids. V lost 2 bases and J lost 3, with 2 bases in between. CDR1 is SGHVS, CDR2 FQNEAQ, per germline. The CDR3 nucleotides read TGTGCCAGCAGCTTACTCAATCAGCCCCAGCATTTT. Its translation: CASSLLNQPQHF.

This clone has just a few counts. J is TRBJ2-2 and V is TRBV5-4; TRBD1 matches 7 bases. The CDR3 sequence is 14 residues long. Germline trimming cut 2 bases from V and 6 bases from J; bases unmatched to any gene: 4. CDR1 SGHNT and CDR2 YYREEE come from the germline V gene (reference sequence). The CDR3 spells CASSLQGIAGELFF. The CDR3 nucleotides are TGTGCCAGCAGCTTACAGGGGATTGCCGGGGAGCTGTTTTTT.